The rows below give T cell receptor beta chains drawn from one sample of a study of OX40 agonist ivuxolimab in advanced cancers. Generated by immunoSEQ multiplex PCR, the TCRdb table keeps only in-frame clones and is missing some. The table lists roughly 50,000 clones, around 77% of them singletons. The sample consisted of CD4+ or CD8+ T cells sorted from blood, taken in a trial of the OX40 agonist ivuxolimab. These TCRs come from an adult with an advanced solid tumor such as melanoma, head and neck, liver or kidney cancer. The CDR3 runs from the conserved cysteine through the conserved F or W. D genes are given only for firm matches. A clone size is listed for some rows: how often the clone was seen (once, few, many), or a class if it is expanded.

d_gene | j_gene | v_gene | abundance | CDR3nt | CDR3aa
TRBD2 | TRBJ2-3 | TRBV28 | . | TGTGCCAGCAGTCTCCCGGGACTAGCGGGAGCGAGCACAGATACGCAGTATTTT | CASSLPGLAGASTDTQYF
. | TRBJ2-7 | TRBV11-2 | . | TGTGCCAGCAGCACCCGCACAGGAACCCACGAGCAGTACTTC | CASSTRTGTHEQYF
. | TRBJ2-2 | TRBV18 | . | TGTGCCAGCTCACCTGGAGGGCCCAGGGAGCTGTTTTTT | CASSPGGPRELFF
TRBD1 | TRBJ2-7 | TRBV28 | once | TGTGCCAGCAGTATCATTGGGACAGGGGGCAACGAGCAGTACTTC | CASSIIGTGGNEQYF
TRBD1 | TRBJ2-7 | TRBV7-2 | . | TGTGCCAGCAGCCGGGACAGGTCCTACGAGCAGTACTTC | CASSRDRSYEQYF
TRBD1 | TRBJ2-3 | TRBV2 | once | TGTGCCAGCAGTGGACAGGGCAGAACAGATACGCAGTATTTT | CASSGQGRTDTQYF
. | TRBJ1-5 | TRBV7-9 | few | TGTGCCAGCAGCTTAGATAATCAGCCCCAGCATTTT | CASSLDNQPQHF
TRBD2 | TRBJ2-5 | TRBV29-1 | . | TGCAGCGTTGAACGGGGGGGGGAGACCCAGTACTTC | CSVERGGETQYF
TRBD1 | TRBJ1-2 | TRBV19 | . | TGTGCCAGTAGGGACAGGGTCGCGAGCTATGGCTACACCTTC | CASRDRVASYGYTF
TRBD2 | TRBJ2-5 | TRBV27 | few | TGTGCCAGCAGTTTAACCGGACTAGCGGGTGAAGAGACCCAGTACTTC | CASSLTGLAGEETQYF
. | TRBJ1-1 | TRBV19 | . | TGTGCCAGTAGTACTCGCGGCAGGAGGAACACTGAAGCTTTCTTT | CASSTRGRRNTEAFF
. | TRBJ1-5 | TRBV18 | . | TGTGCCAGCGCTAATGGGAATAGCAATCAGCCCCAGCATTTT | CASANGNSNQPQHF
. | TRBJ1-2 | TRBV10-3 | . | TGTGCCACCCGGGACCGCACTAACTATGGCTACACCTTC | CATRDRTNYGYTF
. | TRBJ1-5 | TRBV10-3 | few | TGTGCCATCAGTGGAGCCGGTAGCAATCAGCCCCAGCATTTT | CAISGAGSNQPQHF
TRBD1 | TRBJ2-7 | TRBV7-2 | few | TGTGCCAGCAGCTTAGTCGGCGACAGGGCCGACGAGCAGTACTTC | CASSLVGDRADEQYF
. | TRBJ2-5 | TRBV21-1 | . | TGTGCCAGCAGCACCATGAGACAGGAGCAAGAGACCCAGTACTTC | CASSTMRQEQETQYF
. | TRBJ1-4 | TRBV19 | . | TGTGCCAGTAGTATACGGCGGGCTTGGGATGAAAAACTGTTTTTT | CASSIRRAWDEKLFF
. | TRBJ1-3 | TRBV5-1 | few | TGCGCCAGCAGCTTGTCCGGGGCGGACACCATATATTTT | CASSLSGADTIYF
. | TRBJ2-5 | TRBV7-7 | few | TGTGCCAGCAGCCCAAACCTATGGGGCTCTAGGGAGACCCAGTACTTC | CASSPNLWGSRETQYF
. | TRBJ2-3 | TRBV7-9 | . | TGTGCCAGCAGCAGGGACCCTCACGATACGCAGTATTTT | CASSRDPHDTQYF
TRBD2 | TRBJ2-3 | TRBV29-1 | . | TGCAGCGTTGGGCGGGGGACTAGCACAGATACGCAGTATTTT | CSVGRGTSTDTQYF
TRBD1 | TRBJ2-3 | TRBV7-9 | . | TGTGCCAGCAGCTTGGGACAGGGCCCCACAGATACGCAGTATTTT | CASSLGQGPTDTQYF
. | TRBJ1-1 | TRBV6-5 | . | TGTGCCAGCCAGCCACCCGGAAACACTGAAGCTTTCTTT | CASQPPGNTEAFF
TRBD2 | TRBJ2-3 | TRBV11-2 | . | TGTGCCAGCAGCCGGCCGGGCGGGGGGCCCGCGACGCAGTATTTT | CASSRPGGGPATQYF
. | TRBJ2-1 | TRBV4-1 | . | TGCGCCAGCAGCCAGCCTATGCGGCGGTCCCACAATGAGCAGTTCTTC | CASSQPMRRSHNEQFF
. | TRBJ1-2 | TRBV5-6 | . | TGTGCCAGCAGCTTCCCCCCTGGGCGTGGCTACACCTTC | CASSFPPGRGYTF
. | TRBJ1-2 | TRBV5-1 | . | TGCGCCAGCAGCTTAAATTCGGGACAATATGGCTACACCTTC | CASSLNSGQYGYTF
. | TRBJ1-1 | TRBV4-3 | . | TGCGCCAGCAGCCAAGCAAAGACAGGCTTAACTGAAGCTTTCTTT | CASSQAKTGLTEAFF
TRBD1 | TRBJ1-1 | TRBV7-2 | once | TGTGCCAGCAGCAGACAGGGGGTAGGGTACACTGAAGCTTTCTTT | CASSRQGVGYTEAFF
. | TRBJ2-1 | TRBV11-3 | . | TGTGCCAGCAGCGATAGAGGAGGCGGTAATGAGCAGTTCTTC | CASSDRGGGNEQFF
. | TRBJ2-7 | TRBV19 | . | TGTGCCAGTACCCCAGATGAGGCCCACGAGCAGTACTTC | CASTPDEAHEQYF
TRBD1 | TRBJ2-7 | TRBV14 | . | TGTGCCAGCAGCCCTTCGGACAGGGTGTACGAGCAGTACTTC | CASSPSDRVYEQYF
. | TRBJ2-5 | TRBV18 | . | TGTGCCAGCTCACCTATTACGGGGCGAGAGACCCAGTACTTC | CASSPITGRETQYF
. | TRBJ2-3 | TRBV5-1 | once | TGCGCCAGCAGCTTGGCGACAGTTACAGATACGCAGTATTTT | CASSLATVTDTQYF
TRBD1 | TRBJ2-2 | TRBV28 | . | TGTGCCAGCAGTCCGGACAGGAGAAAGACCGGGGAGCTGTTTTTT | CASSPDRRKTGELFF
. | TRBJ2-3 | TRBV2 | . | TGTGCCAGCGCGACAAGCACAGATACGCAGTATTTT | CASATSTDTQYF
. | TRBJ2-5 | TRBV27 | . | TGTGCCAGCAGTTTAATTCTGGGAGAGACCCAGTACTTC | CASSLILGETQYF
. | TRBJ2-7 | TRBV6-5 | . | TGTGCCAGCAACCCCCGGGACGGCCTCTCCTACGAGCAGTACTTC | CASNPRDGLSYEQYF
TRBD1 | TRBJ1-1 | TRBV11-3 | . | TGTGCCAGCAGCTTAGGCCCCGGGACAGCTGAAGCTTTCTTT | CASSLGPGTAEAFF
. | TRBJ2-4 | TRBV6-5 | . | TGTGCCAGCAGTTACTCGGGACTGAAAAACATTCAGTACTTC | CASSYSGLKNIQYF
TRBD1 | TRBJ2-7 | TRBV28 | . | TGTGCCAGCATCCCCCCCGGGACAGGGGCCCACGAGCAGTACTTC | CASIPPGTGAHEQYF
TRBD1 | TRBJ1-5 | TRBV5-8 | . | TGTGCCAGCTCCGGACAGGGACTATATAGCAATCAGCCCCAGCATTTT | CASSGQGLYSNQPQHF